Sequencing of this T cell receptor beta chain was carried out in a study of lymphopenia after photon versus proton radiotherapy (dated by TCRdb to the late 2010s). Regarding the complete study: The immunological effects of photon versus proton radiation therapy were compared in patients with gastrointestinal tumors who developed high-grade lymphopenia. A cohort of roughly 18 patients with gastrointestinal tumors who received either photon or proton therapy and subsequently developed lymphopenia was included. The goal of the study was to describe how the two radiation modalities differ in their effects on the immune system. What the research found in general, with its limitations: Relative stability during treatment was observed in proton-treated patients, whereas loss of naive T cells and TCR diversity and gain of effector/memory populations were observed in photon-treated patients. After the lymphocyte count nadir, oligoclonal expansion, especially of CD8+ Temra cells, was observed in photon-treated repertoires, and the drop in diversity was driven by this expansion. The survival association was examined only in patients who died, and the authors described better survival with proton therapy as a possibility, not as a demonstrated result. Across the cohort, a larger post-nadir drop in TCR diversity was inversely correlated with overall survival time among patients who died.

The library relied on the immunoSEQ multiplex PCR assay. T cell repertoires were profiled by deep sequencing of rearranged TCR beta loci, alongside multiparametric flow cytometry. TCRdb provides this immuneACCESS table in a form limited to in-frame rearrangements. Some clones are lacking; in checked studies, under half of them reflect an unresolved V gene, and why the rest are absent is not known. For this sample there are approximately 25,000 clones; over 80% appear just once. 21% of the sample belongs to the ten largest clones. Turning to this clone: Its antigen has not been determined. No clone much larger than this one lies a single base away; base qualities are absent.

V is shortened by 0 bases, J by 2 bases, and the region joining them spans 11 bases. The germline V gene (reference sequence) supplies CDR1 LNHNV and CDR2 YYDKDF. The CDR3 runs 15 residues from the cysteine to the phenylalanine. Of the read, only the CDR3 DNA is kept; its 45 bases are in frame from base 1. The sample was peripheral blood, taken from a patient treated with proton-based radiotherapy. This clonotype was sampled from a woman in her 70s with pancreatic cancer. The chain was built from TRBV15 and TRBJ2-7; TRBD1 could be the D gene, as 5 bases match. The CDR3 region reads CATSRDGSGTYEQYF. The DNA reads as follows: TGTGCCACCAGCAGAGATGGGTCAGGGACCTACGAGCAGTACTTC. The variable domain in full, with residues beyond the CDR3 obtained from the reference TRBV15 and TRBJ2-7 genes, is DAMVIQNPRYQVTQFGKPVTLSCSQTLNHNVMYWYQQKSSQAPKLLFHYYDKDFNNEADTPDNFQSRRPNTSFCFLDIRSPGLGDTAMYLCATSRDGSGTYEQYFGPGTRLTVT.